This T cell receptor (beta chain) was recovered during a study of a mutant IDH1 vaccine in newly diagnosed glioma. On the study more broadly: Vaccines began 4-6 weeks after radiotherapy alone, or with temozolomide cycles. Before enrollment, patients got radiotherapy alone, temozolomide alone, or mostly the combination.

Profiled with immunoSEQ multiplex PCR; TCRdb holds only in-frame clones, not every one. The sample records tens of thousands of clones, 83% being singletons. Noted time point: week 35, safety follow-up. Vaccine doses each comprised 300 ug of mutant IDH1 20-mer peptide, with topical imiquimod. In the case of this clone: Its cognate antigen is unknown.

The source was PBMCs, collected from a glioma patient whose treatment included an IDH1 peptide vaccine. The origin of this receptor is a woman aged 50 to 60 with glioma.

The CDR3 DNA reads TGTGCCAGCAGTGAGGACCAATCCCAGACCCTCCACTTT. Amino acid sequence: CASSEDQSQTLHF. The chain links TRBV6-1 to TRBJ1-6, with D unclear. CDR3 length: 13 residues. CDR1 and CDR2 from the germline V gene are MNHNS and SASEGT. The ends were cut back, 3 bases at V and 14 bases at J, with 14 bases in the middle.